This T cell receptor (beta chain) comes out of a study of metastatic and nonmetastatic thyroid tumors. General study findings and limits: In blood and tumor, TCR beta diversity was reportedly significantly higher in malignant thyroid tumors than in benign nodules.

This clone was seen many times. The antigen is not known. TCRdb recomputed clones from the PCR reads via MiXCR. The sample contains around 18,000 clones, 33% of which appear only once. Nobody among the patients had been given any treatment before thyroid surgery. The V and J ends lost 6 bases and 3 bases respectively, with 13 bases between them. The CDR3 runs 14 residues. The origin of this receptor is a male donor with papillary thyroid cancer or a benign thyroid nodule (not recorded which). Some clones in this sample may be carry-over from other donors' samples. The sequenced sample was tumor tissue. The chain carries TRBV12-3 or TRBV12-4 and TRBJ2-3, with D tentatively TRBD1 (6 bases). CDR3 sequence: CASRLGQSTDTQYF. The CDR3 DNA sequence: TGTGCCAGCAGACTAGGACAGTCAACAGATACGCAGTATTTT.